The 14 T cell receptor beta chains below all came from one sample that was sequenced in a study of T cell responses to AZD1222 COVID-19 vaccine. Sequencing used immunoSEQ multiplex PCR; TCRdb keeps in-frame clones, though not all of them. The repertoire has fewer than 150,000 clones, around nine tenths of them found once; the top ten carry 1.9%. The specimen was peripheral blood, collected on day 0 of AZD1222 vaccination. The receptors derive from an adult in good health.

The chain carries TRBV10-3 and TRBJ1-2; 7 bases agree with TRBD1. Germline loops: CDR1 ENHRY, CDR2 SYGVKD. The J segment lost 2 bases and the V segment lost 5 bases, leaving 11 bases of the junction unmatched. CDR3 size: 16 residues. The CDR3 DNA reads as TGTGCCATCAGTTCGGGACAGATTATAGAAAACTATGGCTACACCTTC. This sequence encodes CAISSGQIIENYGYTF.

This rearrangement joins TRBV9 to TRBJ1-1; D gene uncertain. The germline gives CDR1 SGDLS, CDR2 YYNGEE. Trimming cost V 0 bases and J 0 bases, with 9 bases left between them. CDR3 length: 15 residues. The CDR3 loop reads CASSVGGQVNTEAFF. The CDR3 DNA reads TGTGCCAGCAGCGTAGGAGGTCAGGTGAACACTGAAGCTTTCTTT.

The chain uses TRBV6-5 and TRBJ2-1; TRBD2 matches at 7 bases. Trimming took 7 bases from V and 7 from J; bases not matched to a gene: 7. This CDR3 spans 13 amino acids. Per germline, CDR1 MNHEY and CDR2 SVGAGI. As DNA, the CDR3 is TGTGCCAGCACCCTCGGTAGCGGGAATGAGCAGTTCTTC. Protein product: CASTLGSGNEQFF.

The chain is built from TRBV12-3 or TRBV12-4 and TRBJ2-7; no definite D call. CDR3 length: 12 amino acids. V shed 3 bases and J shed 7 bases, with 10 bases lying between them. The CDR3 coding sequence is TGTGCCAGCAGTTTGGCGGCGGCAGAGCAGTACTTC. Translated, it gives CASSLAAAEQYF.

V is TRBV6-4 and J is TRBJ2-3; TRBD2 aligns across 8 bases. The germline gives CDR1 MRHNA, CDR2 SNTAGT. V trimming: 5 bases; J trimming: 4 bases; junction bases outside the gene matches: 8. The CDR3 consists of 15 residues. The DNA of the CDR3 is TGTGCCAGCAGTTTTAAAATAGCGGGATCAGATACGCAGTATTTT. Translating gives CASSFKIAGSDTQYF.

This clone appeared once. The rearrangement uses TRBV3-1 (or the pseudogene TRBV3-2) and TRBJ2-1; D ambiguous. The V end lost 0 bases, the J end lost 7 bases, and 16 bases lay between the germline ends. The CDR3 has 16 amino acids. CDR1 is LGHDT and CDR2 is YNNKEL in the germline V gene (reference sequence). As DNA, the CDR3 is TGTGCCAGCAGCCAAGATCATCGGGTTTTGCTGAATGAGCAGTTCTTC. Translated, it gives CASSQDHRVLLNEQFF.

The chain joins TRBV7-2 to TRBJ1-2; TRBD1 agrees at 10 bases. This CDR3 comprises 14 residues. Germline CDR1 SGHTA, CDR2 FQGNSA. Losses at the gene ends were 6 bases for V and 4 bases for J; bases not matched to a gene: 5. The CDR3 DNA is TGTGCCAGCAGAGACGGACAGGGGGTCTATGGCTACACCTTC. The encoded protein is CASRDGQGVYGYTF.

The V call is TRBV18, the J call TRBJ1-1; D is undetermined. The CDR3 runs to 16 residues. Germline V lookup: CDR1 KGHSH, CDR2 LQKENI. Trimming removed 2 bases at V and 0 bases at J, with 13 bases between. CDR3 in amino acids: CASSPFIADMNTEAFF. As DNA, the CDR3 is TGTGCCAGCTCACCATTTATAGCAGACATGAACACTGAAGCTTTCTTT.

The V and J genes are TRBV5-1 and TRBJ1-2; D is uncertain. The V and J ends lost 4 bases and 0 bases respectively, with 13 bases between them. Germline V lookup: CDR1 SGHRS, CDR2 YFSETQ. CDR3 size: 15 residues. CDR3 in DNA: TGCGCCAGCAGCCTGAGGAACGGGGCTAACTATGGCTACACCTTC. Encoded protein: CASSLRNGANYGYTF.

This chain joins TRBV6-6 and TRBJ1-2, with 8 positions matching TRBD1. J lost 3 bases, V lost 6 bases, and 3 bases had no gene match. Germline V CDR1 and CDR2: MNHNY, SVGAGI (reference sequence). The CDR3 totals 13 residues. CDR3 nucleotide sequence: TGTGCCAGCAGCGAACAGGGGGACTATGGCTACACCTTC. Protein sequence: CASSEQGDYGYTF.

This sequence joins TRBV15 and TRBJ2-1; D gene uncertain. The CDR3 totals 13 residues. V lost 1 base, J lost 6 bases, and 7 bases lay in between. CDR1 LNHNV and CDR2 YYDKDF come from the germline V gene (reference sequence). As DNA, the CDR3 is TGTGCCACCAGCAGAGTTACAGTCAATGAGCAGTTCTTC. Translated: CATSRVTVNEQFF.

This clone was counted once. The rearrangement links TRBV27 to TRBJ1-6; D unresolved. V shed 5 bases and J shed 0 bases, with 14 bases lying between them. The germline CDR1 and CDR2 sequences are MNHEY and SMNVEV (reference sequence). The CDR3 is made up of 17 amino acids. The CDR3 spells CASSKDATHSYNSPLHF. Written as DNA, the CDR3 is TGTGCCAGCAGTAAGGACGCGACCCACTCCTATAATTCACCCCTCCACTTT.

This chain uses TRBV5-1 with TRBJ1-1; no definite D call. The CDR3 consists of 12 residues. V was trimmed by 0 bases and J by 3 bases, leaving 3 bases between them. CDR1 is SGHRS and CDR2 is YFSETQ in the germline V gene. Here the CDR3 reads CASSLGDTEAFF. CDR3 DNA sequence: TGCGCCAGCAGCTTGGGAGACACTGAAGCTTTCTTT.

The chain couples TRBV7-9 to TRBJ1-2; 8 bases align to TRBD1. The CDR3 is 16 residues long. Germline values: CDR1 SEHNR, CDR2 FQNEAQ (reference sequence). The ends lost 5 bases at V and 4 bases at J; junction bases unmatched: 12. The DNA for the CDR3 is TGTGCCAGCAGCATCGGGGGACAGGCACCTCTCTATGGCTACACCTTC. Translated, it gives CASSIGGQAPLYGYTF.